The next 12 T cell receptor beta chains were all read from a single sample in a study of T cells in localized non-small cell lung cancer. TCRdb keeps only in-frame clones here, not all; method: immunoSEQ multiplex PCR. This table has 1,000 to 1,500 clones, about 30% appearing once. Sequences were derived from lung tumor tissue, sampled before any cancer treatment. The origin of the receptors is a male donor aged 60 or over with stage I lung adenocarcinoma.

This clone was observed a handful of times. The CDR3 spells CASSSYRTYTDTQYF. The CDR3, as DNA: TGTGCCAGCAGTTCATACAGGACCTACACAGATACGCAGTATTTT. The chain links TRBV28 to TRBJ2-3; weak D call: TRBD1 (5 bases). Trimming took 4 bases from V and 2 from J, leaving 13 bases between them. There are 15 residues in the CDR3. Germline CDR1 reads MDHEN; CDR2 reads SYDVKM.

V and J are TRBV6-8 and TRBJ2-1; tentatively, D is TRBD1 or TRBD2 (5 bases each). This CDR3 has 15 residues. V gave up 6 bases and J gave up 4 bases, with 16 bases separating them. Germline V gene sequence: CDR1 MNHGY, CDR2 SAAAGT. This CDR3 reads CASRGESGGYNEQFF. The CDR3 DNA reads TGTGCCAGCAGGGGGGAAAGTGGAGGTTACAATGAGCAGTTCTTC.

The chain carries TRBV5-1 and TRBJ2-5; D is perhaps TRBD2 (6 bases). CDR1 and CDR2 from the germline V gene are SGHRS and YFSETQ. V was pared by 4 bases and J by 1 base, with 20 bases between. CDR3 size: 17 residues. The chain's CDR3 is CASSQVLGGMSQETQYF. CDR3 nucleotides: TGCGCCAGCAGCCAAGTACTGGGAGGTATGTCCCAAGAGACCCAGTACTTC. The whole variable domain, remainder taken from reference TRBV5-1 and TRBJ2-5, is KAGVTQTPRYLIKTRGQQVTLSCSPISGHRSVSWYQQTPGQGLQFLFEYFSETQRNKGNFPGRFSGRQFSNSRSEMNVSTLELGDSALYLCASSQVLGGMSQETQYFGPGTRLLVL.

The V gene is TRBV29-1, the J gene TRBJ2-1; TRBD2 agrees at 7 bases. Trimming at V came to 4 bases and at J to 8 bases, leaving 11 bases not matched to a gene. Germline CDR1 reads SQVTM; CDR2 reads ANQGSEA. The CDR3 length is 14 residues. CDR3 DNA sequence: TGCAGCGTTGCCTCGGGACTAAAAAGGGATGAGCAGTTCTTC. This encodes CSVASGLKRDEQFF.

V usage is TRBV6-8 and J usage is TRBJ1-5; a weak D match, TRBD1 (6 bases). The germline gives CDR1 MNHGY, CDR2 SAAAGT. V shed 7 bases and J shed 0 bases, with 16 bases lying between them. CDR3 size: 16 residues. CDR3 DNA: TGTGCCAGCATGACTAACAGGGCCAATAGCAATCAGCCCCAGCATTTT. Residues: CASMTNRANSNQPQHF.

This sequence joins TRBV25-1 and TRBJ2-2, with TRBD1 as a possible D gene (6 bases). Looked up from germline, CDR1 is MGHDK and CDR2 is SYGVNS. V lost 5 bases and J 4 bases, leaving 17 bases between the germline ends. This CDR3 is built from 16 residues. The CDR3 coding sequence is TGTGCCAGCAGTCCCACTGAGGGGACACTCACCGGGGAGCTGTTTTTT. Its translation: CASSPTEGTLTGELFF.

In its sample, this clone is medium-sized. This rearrangement joins TRBV11-3 to TRBJ2-7; 8 positions match TRBD2. The CDR3 covers 14 residues. Germline V gene data show CDR1 as SGHNT and CDR2 as YENEEA. V shed 3 bases and J 4 bases; nucleotides not matched to a gene: 5. CDR3 nucleotide sequence: TGTGCCAGCAGCTTGAGGACTAGCTCGTACGAGCAGTACTTC. It specifies CASSLRTSSYEQYF.

The chain carries TRBV19 and TRBJ1-5; D not certain. The CDR3 sequence is 16 residues long. Germline CDR1 and CDR2: LNHDA and SQIVND (reference sequence). V was clipped by 3 bases and J by 4 bases, with 16 bases between them. CDR3 nucleotides: TGTGCCAGTAGTATTAGTGTCCCGAGAGGAAATCAGCCCCAGCATTTT. Amino acid sequence: CASSISVPRGNQPQHF.

This clone was observed a handful of times. J is TRBJ1-2 and V is TRBV9; weak D call: TRBD1 (6 bases). The CDR3 is 13 amino acids. Germline loops: CDR1 SGDLS, CDR2 YYNGEE. With 4 bases removed from V and 4 bases from J, the gap between germline ends came to 11 bases. CDR3 residues: CASSLQGLYGYTF. The CDR3 DNA follows: TGTGCCAGCAGCCTACAGGGTCTCTATGGCTACACCTTC.

This clone appeared a few times. The rearrangement links TRBV11-3 to TRBJ1-5; 9 bases line up with TRBD1. The J segment lost 4 bases and the V segment lost 4 bases, leaving 8 bases of the junction unmatched. This CDR3 spans 16 amino acids. Germline V gives CDR1 SGHNT, CDR2 YENEEA. CDR3 nucleotides: TGTGCCAGCAGCTCCGGGACAGGGAATTATAATCAGCCCCAGCATTTT. Its protein is CASSSGTGNYNQPQHF.

The CDR3 spells CASSELSGEKLFF. In DNA form, the CDR3 reads TGTGCCAGCAGTGAATTGAGTGGGGAAAAACTGTTTTTT. V usage is TRBV25-1 and J usage is TRBJ1-4; D unclear. V was clipped by 1 base and J by 8 bases, with 8 bases between them. The CDR3 totals 13 residues. Germline lookup yields CDR1 MGHDK and CDR2 SYGVNS.

This clone is categorized as large. The gene calls are TRBV6-8 and TRBJ1-1; D unresolved. Germline CDR1 MNHGY, CDR2 SAAAGT. This CDR3 region has 13 residues. V shed 4 bases and J shed 7 bases, with 13 bases lying between them. The CDR3 DNA sequence: TGTGCCAGCAGTTCCCTGGACGGGCATGAAGCTTTCTTT. Amino acid sequence: CASSSLDGHEAFF.